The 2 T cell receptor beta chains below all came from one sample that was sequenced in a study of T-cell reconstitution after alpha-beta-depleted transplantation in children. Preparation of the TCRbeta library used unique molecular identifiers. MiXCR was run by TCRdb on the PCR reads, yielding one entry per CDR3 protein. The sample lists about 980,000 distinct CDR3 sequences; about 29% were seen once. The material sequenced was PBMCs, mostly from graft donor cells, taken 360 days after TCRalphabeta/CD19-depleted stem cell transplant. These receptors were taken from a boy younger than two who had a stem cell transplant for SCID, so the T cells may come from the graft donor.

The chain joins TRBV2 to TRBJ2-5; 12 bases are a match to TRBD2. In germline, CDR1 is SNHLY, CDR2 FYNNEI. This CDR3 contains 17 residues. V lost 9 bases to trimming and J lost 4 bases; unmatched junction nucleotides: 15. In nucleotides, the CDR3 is TGTGCCAGAAGGGGGCTAGCGGGGGGGCCCCGTGGAGAGACCCAGTACTTC. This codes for CARRGLAGGPRGETQYF.

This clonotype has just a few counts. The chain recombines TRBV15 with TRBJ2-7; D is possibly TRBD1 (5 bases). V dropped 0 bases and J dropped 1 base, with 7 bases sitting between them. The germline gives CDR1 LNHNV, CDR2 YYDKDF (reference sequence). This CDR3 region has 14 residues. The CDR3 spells CATSRDPGSYEQYF. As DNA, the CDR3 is TGTGCCACCAGCAGAGATCCAGGGTCCTACGAGCAGTACTTC.